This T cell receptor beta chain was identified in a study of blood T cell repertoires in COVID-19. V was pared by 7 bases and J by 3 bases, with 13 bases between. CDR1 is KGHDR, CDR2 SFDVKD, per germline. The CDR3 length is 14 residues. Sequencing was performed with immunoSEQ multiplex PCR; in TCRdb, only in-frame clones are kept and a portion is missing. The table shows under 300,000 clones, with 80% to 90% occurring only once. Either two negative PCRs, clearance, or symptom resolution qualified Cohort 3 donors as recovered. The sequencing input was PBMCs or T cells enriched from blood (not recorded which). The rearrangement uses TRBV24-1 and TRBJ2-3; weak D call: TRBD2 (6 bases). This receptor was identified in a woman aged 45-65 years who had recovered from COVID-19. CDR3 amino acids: CATRDYLSTDTQYF. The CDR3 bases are TGTGCCACCAGGGACTATCTTTCTACAGATACGCAGTATTTT.